The clone carrying this T cell receptor (beta chain) was seen only a few times. In the authors' workflow: Amplification of reference gene primers was used by the study to estimate nucleated cell counts. The table came from immunoSEQ multiplex PCR; TCRdb's copy has only in-frame clones and leaves some out. V and J calls plus clone size are reproduced from that table; the DNA served to infer D and trimming. This table has about 87,000 clones, about 79% appearing once. This specimen belongs to a study of blood T cell repertoires in COVID-19. CDR1 and CDR2 (germline): LGHNA, YNFKEQ. V was clipped by 1 base and J by 13 bases, with 19 bases between them. This CDR3 is built from 15 residues.

The TCR was taken from a woman aged 50 to 60 with acute or convalescent COVID-19. Source material: peripheral blood. The chain couples TRBV4-2 to TRBJ1-4; maybe TRBD1 (6 bases). CDR3 loop: CASSQGNRDIVGLFF. The CDR3 DNA reads TGTGCCAGCAGCCAAGGGAACAGGGATATAGTCGGACTGTTTTTT.